The rows below give T cell receptor beta chains drawn from one sample of a study of PD-L1 blockade in urothelial cancer. Profiling relied on immunoSEQ multiplex PCR, and the TCRdb table lists in-frame clones only, not all of them. This sample has some 29,000 clones, with around 86% found just once. Sequences were derived from PBMCs, sampled around atezolizumab (anti-PD-L1) treatment. All receptors derive from a man aged 50-59 years with urothelial cancer. Each CDR3 is given with its conserved first and last residue. Fields, in order: J gene, D gene, V gene, clone size, CDR3 protein, CDR3 DNA. D genes are given only for firm matches. Where a row states a size, it is once, few, many or the class of an expanded clone; other rows omit it.

TRBJ2-1 TRBD2 TRBV18 NA CASSQALAEVIRNEQFF TGTGCCAGCTCACAAGCTCTAGCGGAGGTTATTCGCAATGAGCAGTTCTTC
TRBJ2-7 NA TRBV6-5 NA CAISEPTPRWWYF TGTGCCATCAGTGAACCGACTCCAAGGTGGTGGTACTTC
TRBJ2-5 NA TRBV7-9 few CASSPPGTQYF TGTGCCAGCAGCCCCCCAGGGACCCAGTACTTC
TRBJ2-1 TRBD2 TRBV6-1 NA CATPGSGGAFEQFF TGTGCCACACCCGGCAGCGGGGGGGCATTTGAGCAGTTCTTC
TRBJ2-2 TRBD1 TRBV19 NA CASSKKTGGGPGELFF TGTGCCAGTAGTAAAAAGACAGGGGGGGGACCCGGGGAGCTGTTTTTT
TRBJ2-1 TRBD1 TRBV2 NA CASREGTGAFPYNEQFF TGTGCCAGCAGAGAGGGGACAGGGGCGTTTCCCTACAATGAGCAGTTCTTC
TRBJ1-1 NA TRBV11-2 NA CASSSTDRKNTEAFF TGTGCCAGCAGCTCAACAGACAGGAAGAACACTGAAGCTTTCTTT
TRBJ1-1 NA TRBV5-1 NA CASSLGTQNTEAFF TGCGCCAGCAGCTTAGGGACACAGAACACTGAAGCTTTCTTT
TRBJ2-7 TRBD1 TRBV6-5 NA CVSSYSMRQGAYEQYF TGTGTCAGCAGTTACTCGATGCGACAGGGGGCCTACGAGCAGTACTTC
TRBJ2-5 NA TRBV5-1 NA CASSSGRGNQETQYF TGCGCCAGCAGCTCGGGGCGGGGAAACCAAGAGACCCAGTACTTC
TRBJ1-2 NA TRBV6-5 NA CASNPGGNYGYTF TGTGCCAGCAACCCCGGGGGTAACTATGGCTACACCTTC
TRBJ2-2 NA TRBV30 NA CAWTGYNTGELFF TGTGCCTGGACAGGGTACAACACCGGGGAGCTGTTTTTT
TRBJ1-2 TRBD1 TRBV11-2 NA CASSLDRADGYTF TGTGCCAGCAGCTTGGACAGGGCTGATGGCTACACCTTC
TRBJ1-5 TRBD1 TRBV6-5 NA CASRSTGVSQPQHF TGTGCCAGCAGGTCGACAGGGGTGAGTCAGCCCCAGCATTTT
TRBJ1-3 NA TRBV11-2 few CASSLDHRPGTGNTIYF TGTGCCAGCAGCTTAGACCACCGCCCAGGGACTGGAAACACCATATATTTT
TRBJ1-2 NA TRBV7-6 NA CASSQDRNYGYTF TGTGCCAGCAGTCAAGACAGGAACTATGGCTACACCTTC
TRBJ1-2 NA TRBV30 NA CAWSVATSGYTF TGTGCCTGGAGTGTAGCAACCTCGGGCTACACCTTC
TRBJ2-7 NA TRBV5-4 NA CASSTLSREQYF TGTGCCAGCAGCACCCTTAGCAGAGAGCAGTACTTC
TRBJ2-1 TRBD1 TRBV9 NA CASSALPGQGADEQFF TGTGCCAGCAGCGCCCTCCCGGGACAGGGGGCCGATGAGCAGTTCTTC
TRBJ1-6 NA TRBV7-3 NA CASSLTGGVRGNSPLHF TGTGCCAGCAGCTTAACGGGTGGAGTCCGAGGAAATTCACCCCTCCACTTT
TRBJ2-1 TRBD2 TRBV10-3 few CAISIGTSGDEQFF TGTGCCATCAGCATCGGGACTAGCGGAGATGAGCAGTTCTTC
TRBJ2-7 NA TRBV27 NA CASSLSPGTYEQYF TGTGCCAGCAGTTTATCGCCAGGGACCTACGAGCAGTACTTC
TRBJ2-7 NA TRBV7-9 NA CASSLGRTYEQYF TGTGCCAGCAGCTTGGGCAGAACCTACGAGCAGTACTTC
TRBJ1-1 NA TRBV11-2 NA CASSSEQGYTEAFF TGTGCCAGCAGCTCCGAACAGGGATATACTGAAGCTTTCTTT
TRBJ2-3 TRBD2 TRBV5-4 NA CASSYLLFGLAGVSQYF TGTGCCAGCAGCTACCTTTTGTTCGGACTAGCGGGAGTTTCGCAATATTTT
TRBJ2-1 NA TRBV28 NA CASSSSAQGFNEQFF TGTGCCAGCAGTTCGTCGGCACAGGGTTTCAATGAGCAGTTCTTC
TRBJ2-1 NA TRBV28 NA CASSFPGYNEQFF TGTGCCAGCAGTTTCCCCGGTTACAATGAGCAGTTCTTC
TRBJ2-1 NA TRBV15 once CATSRDWVGAGDNEQFF TGTGCCACCAGCAGAGATTGGGTGGGGGCCGGGGACAATGAGCAGTTCTTC
TRBJ2-7 NA TRBV19 NA CASSINRYSYEQYF TGTGCCAGTAGTATAAACAGGTACTCCTACGAGCAGTACTTC
TRBJ2-7 TRBD2 TRBV11-2 NA CASSYYSGATYEQYF TGTGCCAGCAGCTACTATAGCGGGGCGACCTACGAGCAGTACTTC
TRBJ2-3 TRBD1 TRBV30 NA CAWDRDRGQDTQYF TGTGCCTGGGACCGGGACAGGGGGCAAGATACGCAGTATTTT
TRBJ1-5 TRBD1 TRBV11-2 once CASSSGQANQPQHF TGTGCCAGCAGCTCAGGACAGGCCAATCAGCCCCAGCATTTT
TRBJ2-7 TRBD1 TRBV2 NA CASSSRQGGLAEQYF TGTGCCAGCAGCAGCAGACAGGGGGGTTTGGCCGAGCAGTACTTC
TRBJ2-3 TRBD1 TRBV7-3 NA CASSTTPGGADTQYF TGTGCCAGCAGTACTACCCCAGGGGGCGCAGATACGCAGTATTTT
TRBJ1-4 NA TRBV15 NA CATSRDSREGGVF TGTGCCACCAGCAGAGATTCGAGAGAGGGAGGTGTTTTT
TRBJ2-6 TRBD1 TRBV5-1 NA CASRLGLTGSGANVLTF TGCGCCAGCAGGCTGGGGTTGACAGGGTCCGGGGCCAACGTCCTGACTTTC
TRBJ2-6 NA TRBV19 NA CASSSYREPGANVLTF TGTGCCAGTAGTTCCTACAGGGAACCGGGGGCCAACGTCCTGACTTTC
TRBJ1-3 NA TRBV2 NA CASSTLFVGNTIYF TGTGCCAGCAGTACCCTATTTGTAGGAAACACCATATATTTT
TRBJ2-3 NA TRBV7-2 once CASSLVGLSTDTQYF TGTGCCAGCAGCTTAGTAGGACTTAGCACAGATACGCAGTATTTT
TRBJ1-4 TRBD1 TRBV25-1 NA CASSDRQGVEKLFF TGTGCCAGCAGTGATAGACAGGGGGTTGAAAAACTGTTTTTT